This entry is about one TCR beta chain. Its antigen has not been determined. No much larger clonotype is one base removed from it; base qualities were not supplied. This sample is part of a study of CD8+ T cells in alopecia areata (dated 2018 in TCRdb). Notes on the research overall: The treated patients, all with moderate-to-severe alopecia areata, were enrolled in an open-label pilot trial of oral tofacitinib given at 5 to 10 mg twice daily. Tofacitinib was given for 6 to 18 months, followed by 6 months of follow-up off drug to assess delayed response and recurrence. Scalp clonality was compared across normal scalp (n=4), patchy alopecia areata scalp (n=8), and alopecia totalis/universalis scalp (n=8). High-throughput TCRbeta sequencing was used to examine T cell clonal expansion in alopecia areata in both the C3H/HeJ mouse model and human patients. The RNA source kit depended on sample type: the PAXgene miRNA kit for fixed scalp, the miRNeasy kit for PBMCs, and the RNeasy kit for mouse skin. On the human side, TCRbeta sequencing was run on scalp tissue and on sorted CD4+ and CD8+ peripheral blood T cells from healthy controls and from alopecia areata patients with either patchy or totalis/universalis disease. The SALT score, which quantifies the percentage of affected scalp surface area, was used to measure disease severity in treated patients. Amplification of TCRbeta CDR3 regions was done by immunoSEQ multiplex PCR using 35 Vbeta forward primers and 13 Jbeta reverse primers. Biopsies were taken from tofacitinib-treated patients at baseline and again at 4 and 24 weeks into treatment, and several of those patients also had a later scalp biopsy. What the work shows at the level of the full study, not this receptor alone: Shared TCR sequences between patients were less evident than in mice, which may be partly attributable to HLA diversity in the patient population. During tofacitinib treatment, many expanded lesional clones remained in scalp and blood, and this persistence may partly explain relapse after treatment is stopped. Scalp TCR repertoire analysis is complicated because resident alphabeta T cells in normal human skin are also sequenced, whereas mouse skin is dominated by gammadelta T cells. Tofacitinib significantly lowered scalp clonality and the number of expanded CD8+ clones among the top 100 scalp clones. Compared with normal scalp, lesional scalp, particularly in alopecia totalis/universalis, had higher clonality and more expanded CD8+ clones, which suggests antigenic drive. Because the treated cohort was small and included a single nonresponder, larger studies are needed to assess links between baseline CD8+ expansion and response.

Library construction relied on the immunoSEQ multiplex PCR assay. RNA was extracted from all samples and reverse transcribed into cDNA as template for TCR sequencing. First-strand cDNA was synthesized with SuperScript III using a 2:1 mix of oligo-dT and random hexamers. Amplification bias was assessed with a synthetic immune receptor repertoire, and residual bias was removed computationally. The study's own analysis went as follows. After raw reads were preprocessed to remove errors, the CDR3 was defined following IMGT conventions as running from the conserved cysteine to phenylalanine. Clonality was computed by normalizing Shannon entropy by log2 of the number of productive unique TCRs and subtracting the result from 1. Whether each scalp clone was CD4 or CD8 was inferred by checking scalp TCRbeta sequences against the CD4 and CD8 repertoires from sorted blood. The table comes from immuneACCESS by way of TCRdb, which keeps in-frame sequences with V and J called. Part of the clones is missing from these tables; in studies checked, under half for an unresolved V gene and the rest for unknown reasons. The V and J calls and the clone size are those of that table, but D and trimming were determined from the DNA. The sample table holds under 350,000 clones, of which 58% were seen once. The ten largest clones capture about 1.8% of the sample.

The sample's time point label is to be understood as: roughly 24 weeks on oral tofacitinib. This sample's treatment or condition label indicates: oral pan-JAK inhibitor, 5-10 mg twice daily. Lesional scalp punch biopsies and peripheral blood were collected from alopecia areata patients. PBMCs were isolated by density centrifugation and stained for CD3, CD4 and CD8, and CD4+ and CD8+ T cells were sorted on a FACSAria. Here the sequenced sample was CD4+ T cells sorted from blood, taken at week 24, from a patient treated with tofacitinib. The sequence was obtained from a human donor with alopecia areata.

For the CDR3, the sequence is CASSPRGAHEQYF. The nucleotide sequence is given as TGTGCCAGCAGCCCTCGTGGAGCCCACGAGCAGTACTTC. This sequence uses TRBV7-9 and TRBJ2-7; a confident D gene designation cannot be given. The germline ends are 13 bases apart after V is trimmed by 5 bases and J by 5 bases. The CDR3 starts with the cysteine, ends with the phenylalanine, and has 13 residues. Only CDR3 DNA is held: 39 bases, read in frame from base 1. Per the germline V gene (reference sequence), SEHNR is the CDR1 and FQNEAQ is the CDR2.